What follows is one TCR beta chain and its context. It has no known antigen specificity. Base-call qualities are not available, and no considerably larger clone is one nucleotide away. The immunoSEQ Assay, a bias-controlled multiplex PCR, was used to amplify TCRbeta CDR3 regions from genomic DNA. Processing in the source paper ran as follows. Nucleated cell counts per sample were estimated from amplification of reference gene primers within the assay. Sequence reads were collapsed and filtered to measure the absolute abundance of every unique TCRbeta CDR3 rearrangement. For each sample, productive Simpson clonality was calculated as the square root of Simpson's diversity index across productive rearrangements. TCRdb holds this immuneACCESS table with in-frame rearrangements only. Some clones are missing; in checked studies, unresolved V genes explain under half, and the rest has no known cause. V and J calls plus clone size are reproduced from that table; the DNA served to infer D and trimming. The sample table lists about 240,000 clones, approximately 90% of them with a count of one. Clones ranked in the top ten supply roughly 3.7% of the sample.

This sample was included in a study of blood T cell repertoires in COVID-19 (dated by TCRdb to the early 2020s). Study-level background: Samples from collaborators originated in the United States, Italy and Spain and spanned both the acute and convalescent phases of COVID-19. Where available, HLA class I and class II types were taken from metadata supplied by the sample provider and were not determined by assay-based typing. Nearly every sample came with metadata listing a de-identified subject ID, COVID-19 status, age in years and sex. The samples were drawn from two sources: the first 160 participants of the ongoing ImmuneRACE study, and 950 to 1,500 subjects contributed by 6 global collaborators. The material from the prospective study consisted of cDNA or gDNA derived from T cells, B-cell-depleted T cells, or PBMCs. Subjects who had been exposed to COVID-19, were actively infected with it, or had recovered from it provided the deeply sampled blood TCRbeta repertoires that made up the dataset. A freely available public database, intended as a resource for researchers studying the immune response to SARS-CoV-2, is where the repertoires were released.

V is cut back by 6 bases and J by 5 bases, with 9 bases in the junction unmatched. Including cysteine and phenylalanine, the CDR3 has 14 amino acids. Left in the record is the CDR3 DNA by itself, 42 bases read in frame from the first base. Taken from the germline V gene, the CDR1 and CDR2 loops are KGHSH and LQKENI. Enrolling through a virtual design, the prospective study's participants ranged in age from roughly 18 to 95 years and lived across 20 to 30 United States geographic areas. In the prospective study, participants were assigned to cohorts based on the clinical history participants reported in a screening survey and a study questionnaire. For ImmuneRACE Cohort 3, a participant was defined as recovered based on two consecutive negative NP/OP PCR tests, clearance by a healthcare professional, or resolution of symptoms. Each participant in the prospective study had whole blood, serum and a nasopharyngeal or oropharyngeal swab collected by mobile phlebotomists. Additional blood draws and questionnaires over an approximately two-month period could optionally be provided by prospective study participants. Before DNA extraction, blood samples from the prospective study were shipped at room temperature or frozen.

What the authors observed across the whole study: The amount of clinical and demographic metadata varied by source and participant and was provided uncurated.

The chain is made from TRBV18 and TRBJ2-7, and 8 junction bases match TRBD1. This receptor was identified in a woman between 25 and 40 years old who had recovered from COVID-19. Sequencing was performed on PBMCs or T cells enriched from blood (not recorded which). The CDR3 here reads CASSLGQGIDEQYF. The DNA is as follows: TGTGCCAGCTCCTTAGGACAGGGCATCGACGAGCAGTACTTC.